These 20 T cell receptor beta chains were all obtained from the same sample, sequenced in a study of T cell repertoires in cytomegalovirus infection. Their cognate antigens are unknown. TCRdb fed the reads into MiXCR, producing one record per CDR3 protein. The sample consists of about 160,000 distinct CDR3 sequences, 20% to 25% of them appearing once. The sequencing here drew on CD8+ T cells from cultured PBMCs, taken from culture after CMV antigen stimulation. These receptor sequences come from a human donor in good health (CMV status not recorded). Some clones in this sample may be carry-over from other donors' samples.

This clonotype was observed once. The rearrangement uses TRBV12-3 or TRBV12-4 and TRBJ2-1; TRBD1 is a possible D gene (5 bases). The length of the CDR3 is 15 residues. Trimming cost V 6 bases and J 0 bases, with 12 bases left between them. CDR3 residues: CASRETDSSYNEQFF. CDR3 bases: TGTGCCAGCAGGGAGACAGATAGCTCCTACAATGAGCAGTTCTTC.

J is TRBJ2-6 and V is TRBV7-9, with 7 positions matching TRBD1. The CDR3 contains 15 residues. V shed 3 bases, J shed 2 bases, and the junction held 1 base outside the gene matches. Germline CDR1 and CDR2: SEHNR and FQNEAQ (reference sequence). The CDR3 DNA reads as TGTGCCAGCAGCTTTACAGGGGCTGGGGCCAACGTCCTGACTTTC. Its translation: CASSFTGAGANVLTF.

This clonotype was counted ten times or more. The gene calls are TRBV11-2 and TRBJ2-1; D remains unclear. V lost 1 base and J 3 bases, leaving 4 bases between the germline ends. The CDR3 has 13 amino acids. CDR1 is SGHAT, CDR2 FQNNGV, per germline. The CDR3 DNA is TGTGCCAGCAGCTTAGTAAGCTACAATGAGCAGTTCTTC. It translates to CASSLVSYNEQFF.

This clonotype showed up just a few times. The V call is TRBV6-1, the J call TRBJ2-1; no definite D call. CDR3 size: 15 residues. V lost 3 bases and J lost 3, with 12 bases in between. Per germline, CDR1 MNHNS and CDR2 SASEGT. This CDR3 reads CASSESLLIYNEQFF. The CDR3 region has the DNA TGTGCCAGCAGTGAGTCCCTGCTGATCTACAATGAGCAGTTCTTC.

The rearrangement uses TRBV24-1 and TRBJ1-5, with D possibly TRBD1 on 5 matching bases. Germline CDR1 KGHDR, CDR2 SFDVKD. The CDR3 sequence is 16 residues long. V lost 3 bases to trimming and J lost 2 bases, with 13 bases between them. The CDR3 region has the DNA TGTGCCACCAGTGATGCAGGGTTCTCCGGCAATCAGCCCCAGCATTTT. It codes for CATSDAGFSGNQPQHF.

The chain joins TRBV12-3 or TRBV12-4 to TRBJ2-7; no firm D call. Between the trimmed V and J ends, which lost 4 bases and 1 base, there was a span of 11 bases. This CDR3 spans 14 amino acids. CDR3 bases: TGTGCCAGCAGTTGGGGTATATCATCCTACGAGCAGTACTTC. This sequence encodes CASSWGISSYEQYF.

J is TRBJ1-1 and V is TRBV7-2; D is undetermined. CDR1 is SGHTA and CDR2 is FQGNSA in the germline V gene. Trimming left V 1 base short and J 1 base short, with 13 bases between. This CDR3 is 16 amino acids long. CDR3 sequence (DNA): TGTGCCAGCAGCTTAGAGGTAGTGAGGGAGAACACTGAAGCTTTCTTT. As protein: CASSLEVVRENTEAFF.

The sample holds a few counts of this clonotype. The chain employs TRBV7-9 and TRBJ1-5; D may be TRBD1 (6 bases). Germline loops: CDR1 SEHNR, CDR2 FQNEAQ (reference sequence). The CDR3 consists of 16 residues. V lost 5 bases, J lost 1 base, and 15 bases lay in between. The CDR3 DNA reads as TGTGCCAGCAGCGGCCCGGGACACCGAAGCAATCAGCCCCAGCATTTT. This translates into CASSGPGHRSNQPQHF.

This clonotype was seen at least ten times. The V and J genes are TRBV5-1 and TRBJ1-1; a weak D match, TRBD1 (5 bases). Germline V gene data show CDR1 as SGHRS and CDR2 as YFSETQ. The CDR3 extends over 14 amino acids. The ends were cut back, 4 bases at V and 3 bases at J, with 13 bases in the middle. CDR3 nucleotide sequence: TGCGCCAGCAGCCCTAGGGGAGGGTACACTGAAGCTTTCTTT. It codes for CASSPRGGYTEAFF.

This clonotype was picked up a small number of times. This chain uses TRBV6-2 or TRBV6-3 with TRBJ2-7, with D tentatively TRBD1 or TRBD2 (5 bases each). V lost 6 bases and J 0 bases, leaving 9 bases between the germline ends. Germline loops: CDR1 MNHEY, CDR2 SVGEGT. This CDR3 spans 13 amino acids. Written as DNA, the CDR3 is TGTGCCAGCAGGGGACGGAGCTCCTACGAGCAGTACTTC. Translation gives CASRGRSSYEQYF.

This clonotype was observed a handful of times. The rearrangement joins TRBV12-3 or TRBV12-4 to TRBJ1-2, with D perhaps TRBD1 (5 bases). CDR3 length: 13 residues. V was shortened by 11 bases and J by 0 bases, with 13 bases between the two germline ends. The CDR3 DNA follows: TGTGCCCAAGGGGCAGACACTAACTATGGCTACACCTTC. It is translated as CAQGADTNYGYTF.

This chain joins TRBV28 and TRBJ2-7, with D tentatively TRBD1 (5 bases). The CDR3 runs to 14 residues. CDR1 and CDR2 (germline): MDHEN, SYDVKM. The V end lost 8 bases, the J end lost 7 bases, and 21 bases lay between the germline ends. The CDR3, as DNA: TGTGCCAGCGGATCCAGGGTCCTAATGGGGGAGCAGTACTTC. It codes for CASGSRVLMGEQYF.

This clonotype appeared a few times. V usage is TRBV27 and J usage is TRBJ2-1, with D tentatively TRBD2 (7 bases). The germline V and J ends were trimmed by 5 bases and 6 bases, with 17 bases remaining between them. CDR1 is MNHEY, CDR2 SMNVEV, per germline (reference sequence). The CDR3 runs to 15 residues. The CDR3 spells CASSGSRGPRNEQFF. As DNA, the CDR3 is TGTGCCAGCAGTGGGTCGCGGGGGCCCCGCAATGAGCAGTTCTTC.

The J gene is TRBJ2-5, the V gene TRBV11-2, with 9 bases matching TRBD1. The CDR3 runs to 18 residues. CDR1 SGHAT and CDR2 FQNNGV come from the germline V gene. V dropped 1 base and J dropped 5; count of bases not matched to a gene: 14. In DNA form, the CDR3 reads TGTGCCAGCAGCTTAGTGGCCGAAAACAGGGGGCGCGCGGAGACCCAGTACTTC. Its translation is CASSLVAENRGRAETQYF.

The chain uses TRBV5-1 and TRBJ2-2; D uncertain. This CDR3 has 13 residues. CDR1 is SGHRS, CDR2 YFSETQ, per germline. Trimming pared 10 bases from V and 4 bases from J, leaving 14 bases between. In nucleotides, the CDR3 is TGCGCCGGAAGAAACAGTAGCACCGGGGAGCTGTTTTTT. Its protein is CAGRNSSTGELFF. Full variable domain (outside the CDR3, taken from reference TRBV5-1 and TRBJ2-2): KAGVTQTPRYLIKTRGQQVTLSCSPISGHRSVSWYQQTPGQGLQFLFEYFSETQRNKGNFPGRFSGRQFSNSRSEMNVSTLELGDSALYLCAGRNSSTGELFFGEGSRLTVL.

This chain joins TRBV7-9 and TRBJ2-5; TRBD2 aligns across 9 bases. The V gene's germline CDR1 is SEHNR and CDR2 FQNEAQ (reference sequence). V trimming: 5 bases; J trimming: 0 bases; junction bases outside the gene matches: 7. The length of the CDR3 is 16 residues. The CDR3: CASSPQRGEYQETQYF. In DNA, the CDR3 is TGTGCCAGCAGCCCCCAGCGGGGGGAGTACCAAGAGACCCAGTACTTC.

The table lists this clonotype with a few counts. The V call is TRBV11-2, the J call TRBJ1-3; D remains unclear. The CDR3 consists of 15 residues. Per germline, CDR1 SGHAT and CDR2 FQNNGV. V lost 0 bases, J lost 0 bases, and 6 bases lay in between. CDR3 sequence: CASSLEYDSGNTIYF. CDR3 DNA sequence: TGTGCCAGCAGCTTAGAATATGACTCTGGAAACACCATATATTTT.

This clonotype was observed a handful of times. Here the CDR3 DNA reads TGTGCCAGCTGGGACAGGGGGCCCTACGAGCAGTACTTC. Its translation: CASWDRGPYEQYF. The chain recombines TRBV6-6 with TRBJ2-7; 12 bases are a match to TRBD1. V was clipped by 8 bases and J by 2 bases; unmatched bases: 1. This CDR3 is 13 amino acids long. Germline CDR1 MNHNY, CDR2 SVGAGI (reference sequence).

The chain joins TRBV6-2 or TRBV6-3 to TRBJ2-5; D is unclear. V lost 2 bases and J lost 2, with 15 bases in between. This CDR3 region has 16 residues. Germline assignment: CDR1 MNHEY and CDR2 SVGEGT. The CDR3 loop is CASSYGPNSSQETQYF. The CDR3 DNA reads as TGTGCCAGCAGTTACGGACCGAACAGTAGTCAAGAGACCCAGTACTTC.

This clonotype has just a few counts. For the CDR3, the DNA is TGCGCCAGCAGCCAAGATATTCGTGGAGTGGGAGCTTTCTTT. Its translation is CASSQDIRGVGAFF. This sequence joins TRBV4-1 and TRBJ1-1; D gene uncertain. Germline V gives CDR1 MGHRA, CDR2 YSYEKL. The CDR3 runs to 14 residues. V gave up 0 bases and J gave up 10 bases, with 15 bases separating them.